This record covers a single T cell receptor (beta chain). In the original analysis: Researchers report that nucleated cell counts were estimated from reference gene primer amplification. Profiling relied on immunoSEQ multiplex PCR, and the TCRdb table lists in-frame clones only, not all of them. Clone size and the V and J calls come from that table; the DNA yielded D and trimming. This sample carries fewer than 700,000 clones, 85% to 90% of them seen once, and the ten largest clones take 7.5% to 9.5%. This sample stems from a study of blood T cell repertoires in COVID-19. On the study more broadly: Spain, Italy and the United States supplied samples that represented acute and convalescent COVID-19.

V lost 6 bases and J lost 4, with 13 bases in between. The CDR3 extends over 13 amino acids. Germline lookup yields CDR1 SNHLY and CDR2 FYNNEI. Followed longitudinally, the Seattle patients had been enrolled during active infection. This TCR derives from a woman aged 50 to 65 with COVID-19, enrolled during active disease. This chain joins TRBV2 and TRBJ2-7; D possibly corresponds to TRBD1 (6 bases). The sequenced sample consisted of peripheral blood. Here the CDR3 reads CASRRQGSYEQYF. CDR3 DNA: TGTGCCAGCAGGAGGCAGGGGTCTTACGAGCAGTACTTC. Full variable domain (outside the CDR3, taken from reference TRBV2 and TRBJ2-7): EPEVTQTPSHQVTQMGQEVILRCVPISNHLYFYWYRQILGQKVEFLVSFYNNEISEKSEIFDDQFSVERPDGSNFTLKIRSTKLEDSAMYFCASRRQGSYEQYFGPGTRLTVT.